Listed below are T cell receptor beta chains from one sample, sequenced in a study of blood T cell repertoires in COVID-19. The table came from immunoSEQ multiplex PCR; TCRdb's copy has only in-frame clones and leaves some out. The sample yields about 300,000 clones, approximately 90% seen once. Sequencing was performed on PBMCs or T cells enriched from blood (not recorded which). The source of these receptors is a woman aged 25 to 39 who had recovered from COVID-19. Each CDR3 is given with its conserved first and last residue. Fields, in order: clone size, D gene, J gene, V gene, CDR3 DNA, CDR3 protein. A D gene is named only where the DNA matches it firmly. Clone size is shown for a subset of rows, as once, few, many or a class of expanded clone.

.	TRBD1	TRBJ2-7	TRBV15	TGTGCCACCAGCGCCCGAGCGACAGGGAGAGAGCAGTACTTC	CATSARATGREQYF
.	TRBD1	TRBJ2-5	TRBV6-5	TGTGCCAGCAGAGGCGGGACAGGGGTTTTCGTGACCCAGTACTTC	CASRGGTGVFVTQYF
.	.	TRBJ2-7	TRBV6-5	TGTGCCAGCAGTCCACAGACCTACGAGCAGTACTTC	CASSPQTYEQYF
few	TRBD2	TRBJ2-7	TRBV11-2	TGTGCCAGCAGCCCTGGGACTAGCGGGGTCGGGTTGGAGCAGTACTTC	CASSPGTSGVGLEQYF
.	.	TRBJ2-1	TRBV5-4	TGTGCCAGCAGCTTGGGGGGGGGCCCCTTCAATGAGCAGTTCTTC	CASSLGGGPFNEQFF
.	.	TRBJ2-7	TRBV24-1	TGTGCCACCAGTGAATGCCCGGGGATGGTTCGTACCGCCGAGCAGTACTTC	CATSECPGMVRTAEQYF
.	TRBD1	TRBJ1-3	TRBV6-4	TGTGCCAGCAGTGACCTTTATGGACAGGGAGGATGCAACACCATATATTTT	CASSDLYGQGGCNTIYF
.	TRBD1	TRBJ1-2	TRBV2	TGTGCCAGTACCACAGGGGTCAGGGGCTACACCTTC	CASTTGVRGYTF
.	TRBD1	TRBJ1-3	TRBV30	TGTGCCTGTACGGACAGGGGCTCTGGAAACACCATATATTTT	CACTDRGSGNTIYF
.	.	TRBJ1-4	TRBV29-1	TGCAGCGTTGAAGCAACAGGGAGGGGGAAAAGATTGTTTTTT	CSVEATGRGKRLFF
once	.	TRBJ1-2	TRBV6-5	TGTGCCAGCAGGCAAGGACACTTAGCTAACTATGGCTACACCTTC	CASRQGHLANYGYTF
.	.	TRBJ1-6	TRBV6-5	TGTGCCAGCAGTTACGGGGGGGCTTCCTATAATTCACCCCTCCACTTT	CASSYGGASYNSPLHF
.	.	TRBJ1-1	TRBV4-1	TGCGCCAGCAGCCAAGATCTTTCGACAGGGAACACTGAAGCTTTCTTT	CASSQDLSTGNTEAFF
.	.	TRBJ1-5	TRBV2	TGTGCCAGCAGGGGGCGGGAATCCTATAGCAATCAGCCCCAGCATTTT	CASRGRESYSNQPQHF
.	TRBD1	TRBJ1-2	TRBV7-3	TGTGCCAGCAGCTTAAGGGACAGCTATGGCTACACCTTC	CASSLRDSYGYTF
.	TRBD2	TRBJ2-3	TRBV7-9	TGTGCCAGCAGCCTGACTAGCGGGGAGGCAGATACGCAGTATTTT	CASSLTSGEADTQYF
.	.	TRBJ1-2	TRBV10-3	TGTGCCATCAGTAAGCGGGGGCCTTATGGCTACACCTTC	CAISKRGPYGYTF
.	TRBD1	TRBJ2-7	TRBV27	TGTGCCAGCAGTGAGGTACAGGGGAGAAACGAGCAGTACTTC	CASSEVQGRNEQYF
.	.	TRBJ1-2	TRBV6-2/TRBV6-3	TGTGCCAGCAGTTCCGGGTCCGTGGGCTACACCTTC	CASSSGSVGYTF
.	TRBD1	TRBJ1-2	TRBV6-2/TRBV6-3	TGTGCCAGCACCCCTTGGGACAGGGGGCGTGAGAACTATGGCTACACCTTC	CASTPWDRGRENYGYTF
.	.	TRBJ1-4	TRBV30	TGTGCCTGGTCAGGGGAAACTAATGAAAAACTGTTTTTT	CAWSGETNEKLFF
.	TRBD1	TRBJ1-1	TRBV4-1	TGCGCCAGCAGCCAGGGATCGTCAGGGGGCACTGAAGCTTTCTTT	CASSQGSSGGTEAFF
.	.	TRBJ1-6	TRBV10-3	TGTGCCATCAGACCGGACAGTTTAGGTCATTCACCCCTCCACTTT	CAIRPDSLGHSPLHF
.	.	TRBJ1-4	TRBV30	TGTGCCTGGAGTGTGCGGGGGTCCGAAAAACTGTTTTTT	CAWSVRGSEKLFF
once	.	TRBJ2-2	TRBV27	TGTGCCAGCAGTTTCGAGGGGGACTATGTAGGCGGGGAGCTGTTTTTT	CASSFEGDYVGGELFF
.	.	TRBJ2-2	TRBV11-3	TGTGCCAGCAGCTTAAGCCAGGGAGGTTCCGGGGAGCTGTTTTTT	CASSLSQGGSGELFF
.	TRBD1	TRBJ2-1	TRBV5-8	TGTGCCAGCAGCTTGTGGACAGGGGTCTACAATGAGCAGTTCTTC	CASSLWTGVYNEQFF
.	TRBD2	TRBJ2-7	TRBV3-1/TRBV3-2	TGTGCCAGCAGTCCGGACCCTAGCGGGGGGAGCTCCTACGAGCAGTACTTC	CASSPDPSGGSSYEQYF